This TCR beta chain was captured in a study of blood T cell repertoires in COVID-19. Study as a whole: Collection of acute and convalescent COVID-19 samples took place in the United States, Italy and Spain.

Assay: immunoSEQ multiplex PCR; the TCRdb copy retains only in-frame clones and omits some. The sample lists under 45,000 clones, 75% to 90% occurring once. The sample consisted of peripheral blood. This receptor was identified in a man of 80 years or more with active COVID-19.

CDR3 sequence: CASSPLGGEQYF. In DNA, the CDR3 is TGTGCCAGCAGCCCCTTGGGGGGCGAGCAGTACTTC. The chain has TRBV12-3 or TRBV12-4 and TRBJ2-7, with D tentatively TRBD2 (6 bases). Trimming removed 6 bases from V and 6 bases from J, with 12 bases in between. The CDR3 extends over 12 amino acids.